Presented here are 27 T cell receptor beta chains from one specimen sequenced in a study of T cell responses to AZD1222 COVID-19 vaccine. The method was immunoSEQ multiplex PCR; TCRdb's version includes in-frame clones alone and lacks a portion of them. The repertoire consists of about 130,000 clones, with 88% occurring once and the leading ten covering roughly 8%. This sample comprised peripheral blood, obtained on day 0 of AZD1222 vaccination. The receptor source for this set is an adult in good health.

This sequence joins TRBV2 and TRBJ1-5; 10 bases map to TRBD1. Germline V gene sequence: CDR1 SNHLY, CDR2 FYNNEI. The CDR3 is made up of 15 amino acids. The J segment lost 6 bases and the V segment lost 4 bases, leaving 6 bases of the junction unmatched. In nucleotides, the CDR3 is TGTGCCAGCAGTGGGGGACAGGGGTTTCGTCAGCCCCAGCATTTT. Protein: CASSGGQGFRQPQHF. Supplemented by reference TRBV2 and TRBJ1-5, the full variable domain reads EPEVTQTPSHQVTQMGQEVILRCVPISNHLYFYWYRQILGQKVEFLVSFYNNEISEKSEIFDDQFSVERPDGSNFTLKIRSTKLEDSAMYFCASSGGQGFRQPQHFGDGTRLSIL.

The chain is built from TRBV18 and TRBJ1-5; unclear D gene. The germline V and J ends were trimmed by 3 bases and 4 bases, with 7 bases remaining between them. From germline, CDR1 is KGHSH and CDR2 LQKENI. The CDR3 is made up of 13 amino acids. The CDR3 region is CASSPGQNQPQHF. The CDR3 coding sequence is TGTGCCAGCTCACCCGGCCAGAATCAGCCCCAGCATTTT.

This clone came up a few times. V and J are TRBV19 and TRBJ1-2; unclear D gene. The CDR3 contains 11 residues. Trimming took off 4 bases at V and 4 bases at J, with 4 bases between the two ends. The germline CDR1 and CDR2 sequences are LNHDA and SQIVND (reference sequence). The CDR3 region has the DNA TGTGCCAGTAGTAACCGCTATGGCTACACCTTC. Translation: CASSNRYGYTF.

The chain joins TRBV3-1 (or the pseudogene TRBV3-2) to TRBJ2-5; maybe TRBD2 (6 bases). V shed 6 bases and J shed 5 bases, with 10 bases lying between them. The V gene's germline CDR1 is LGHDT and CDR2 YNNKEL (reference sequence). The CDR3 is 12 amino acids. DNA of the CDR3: TGTGCCAGCAGACGGGACTTCGAGACCCAGTACTTC. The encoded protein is CASRRDFETQYF.

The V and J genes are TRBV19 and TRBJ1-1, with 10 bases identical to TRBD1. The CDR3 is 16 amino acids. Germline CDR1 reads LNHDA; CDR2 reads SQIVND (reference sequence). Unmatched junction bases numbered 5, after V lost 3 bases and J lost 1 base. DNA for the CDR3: TGTGCCAGTAGTATTCGACAGGGGGCGCGGAACACTGAAGCTTTCTTT. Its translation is CASSIRQGARNTEAFF.

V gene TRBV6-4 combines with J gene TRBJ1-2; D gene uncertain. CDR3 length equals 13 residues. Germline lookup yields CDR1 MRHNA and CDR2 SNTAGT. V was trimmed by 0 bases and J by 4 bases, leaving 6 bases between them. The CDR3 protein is CASSDSAGYGYTF. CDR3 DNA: TGTGCCAGCAGTGACTCGGCAGGCTATGGCTACACCTTC.

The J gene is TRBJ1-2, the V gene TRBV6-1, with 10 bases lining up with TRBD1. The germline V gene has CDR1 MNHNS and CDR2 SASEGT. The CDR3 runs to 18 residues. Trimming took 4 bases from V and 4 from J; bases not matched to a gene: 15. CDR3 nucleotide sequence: TGTGCCAGCAGTGGACAGACAGGGGGCGCGGGTCGTGGCTATGGCTACACCTTC. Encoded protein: CASSGQTGGAGRGYGYTF.

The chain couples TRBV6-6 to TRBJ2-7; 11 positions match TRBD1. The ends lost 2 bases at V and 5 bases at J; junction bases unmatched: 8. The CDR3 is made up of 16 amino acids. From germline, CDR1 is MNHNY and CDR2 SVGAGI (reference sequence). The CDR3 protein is CASSYGGQGVWDEQYF. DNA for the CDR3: TGTGCCAGCAGTTACGGGGGACAGGGGGTCTGGGACGAGCAGTACTTC.

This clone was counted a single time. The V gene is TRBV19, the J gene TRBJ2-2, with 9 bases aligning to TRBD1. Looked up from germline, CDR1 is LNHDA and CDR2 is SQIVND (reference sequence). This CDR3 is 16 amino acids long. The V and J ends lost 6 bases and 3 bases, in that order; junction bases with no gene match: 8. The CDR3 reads CASRLQGQGHTGELFF. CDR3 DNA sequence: TGTGCCAGTAGGCTCCAGGGACAGGGACACACCGGGGAGCTGTTTTTT.

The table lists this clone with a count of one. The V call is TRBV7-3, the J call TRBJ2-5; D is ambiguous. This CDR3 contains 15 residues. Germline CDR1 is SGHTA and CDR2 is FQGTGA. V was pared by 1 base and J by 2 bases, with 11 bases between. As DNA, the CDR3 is TGTGCCAGCAGCTTAATGGCTAGAACTCAAGAGACCCAGTACTTC. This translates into CASSLMARTQETQYF.

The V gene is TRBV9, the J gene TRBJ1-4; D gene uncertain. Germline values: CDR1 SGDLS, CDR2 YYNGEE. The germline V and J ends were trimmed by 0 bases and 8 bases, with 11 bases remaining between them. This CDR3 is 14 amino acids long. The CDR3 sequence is CASSVGVGVEKLFF. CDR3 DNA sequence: TGTGCCAGCAGCGTAGGGGTAGGAGTAGAAAAACTGTTTTTT.

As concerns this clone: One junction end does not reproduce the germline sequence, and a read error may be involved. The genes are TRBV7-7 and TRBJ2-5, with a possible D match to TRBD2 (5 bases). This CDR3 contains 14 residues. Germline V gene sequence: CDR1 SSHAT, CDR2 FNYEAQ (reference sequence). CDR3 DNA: TGTGCTAGCAGCTTATCCGCGACTACGGGGACCCAGTACTTC. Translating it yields CASSLSATTGTQYF.

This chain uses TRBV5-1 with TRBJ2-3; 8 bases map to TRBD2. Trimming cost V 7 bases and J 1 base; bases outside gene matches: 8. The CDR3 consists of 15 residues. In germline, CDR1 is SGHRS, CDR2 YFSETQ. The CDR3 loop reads CASQMAGGGTDTQYF. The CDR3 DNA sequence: TGCGCCAGCCAGATGGCGGGAGGCGGCACAGATACGCAGTATTTT.

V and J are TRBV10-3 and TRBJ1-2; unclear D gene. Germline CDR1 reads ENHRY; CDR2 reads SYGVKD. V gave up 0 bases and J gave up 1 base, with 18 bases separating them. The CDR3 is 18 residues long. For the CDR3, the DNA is TGTGCCATCAGTGAGTCACCGAGACACACTCTTATTAACTATGGCTACACCTTC. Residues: CAISESPRHTLINYGYTF.

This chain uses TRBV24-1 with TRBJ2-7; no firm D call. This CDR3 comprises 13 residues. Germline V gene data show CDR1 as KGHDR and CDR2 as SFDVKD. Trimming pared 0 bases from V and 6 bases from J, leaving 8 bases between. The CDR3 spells CATSDLSGREQYF. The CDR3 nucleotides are TGTGCCACCAGTGATTTGAGTGGGCGCGAGCAGTACTTC.

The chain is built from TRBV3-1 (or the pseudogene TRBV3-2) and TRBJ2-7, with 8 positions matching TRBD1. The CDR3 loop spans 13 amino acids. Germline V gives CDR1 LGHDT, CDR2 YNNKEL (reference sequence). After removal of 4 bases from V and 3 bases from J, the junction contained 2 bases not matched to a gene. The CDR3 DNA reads TGTGCCAGCAGCCGCACAGGGGGCTACGAGCAGTACTTC. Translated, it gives CASSRTGGYEQYF.

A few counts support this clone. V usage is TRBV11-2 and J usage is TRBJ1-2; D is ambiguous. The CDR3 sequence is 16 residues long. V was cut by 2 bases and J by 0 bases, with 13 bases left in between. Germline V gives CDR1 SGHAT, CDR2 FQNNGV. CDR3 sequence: CASSLFSGLSNYGYTF. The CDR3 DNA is TGTGCCAGCAGCTTATTTTCCGGGCTATCTAACTATGGCTACACCTTC.

CDR3 bases: TGTGCCAGCAGCGAAGCGGGGGGGCAGAACACCGGGGAGCTGTTTTTT. It translates to CASSEAGGQNTGELFF. The chain has TRBV28 and TRBJ2-2, with TRBD2 matching over 10 bases. The CDR3 spans 16 residues. Germline trimming cut 6 bases from V and 1 base from J; bases unmatched to any gene: 5. Germline CDR1 and CDR2: MDHEN and SYDVKM.

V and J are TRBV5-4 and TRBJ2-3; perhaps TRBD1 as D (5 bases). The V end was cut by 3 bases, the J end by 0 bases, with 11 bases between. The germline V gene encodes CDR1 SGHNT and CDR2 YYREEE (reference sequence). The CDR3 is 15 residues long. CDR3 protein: CASSSPTVSTDTQYF. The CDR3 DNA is TGTGCCAGCAGCTCGCCGACAGTTAGCACAGATACGCAGTATTTT.

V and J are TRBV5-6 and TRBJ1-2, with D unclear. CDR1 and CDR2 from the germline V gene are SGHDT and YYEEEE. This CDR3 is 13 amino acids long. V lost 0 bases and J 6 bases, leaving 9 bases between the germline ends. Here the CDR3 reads CASSLGERDGYTF. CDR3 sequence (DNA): TGTGCCAGCAGCTTGGGGGAAAGGGATGGCTACACCTTC.

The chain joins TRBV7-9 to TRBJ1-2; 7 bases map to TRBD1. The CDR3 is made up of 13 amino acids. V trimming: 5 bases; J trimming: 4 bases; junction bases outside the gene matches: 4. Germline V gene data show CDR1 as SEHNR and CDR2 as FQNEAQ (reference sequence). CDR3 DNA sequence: TGTGCCAGCAGCGGGCCAGGGGGCTATGGCTACACCTTC. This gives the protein CASSGPGGYGYTF.

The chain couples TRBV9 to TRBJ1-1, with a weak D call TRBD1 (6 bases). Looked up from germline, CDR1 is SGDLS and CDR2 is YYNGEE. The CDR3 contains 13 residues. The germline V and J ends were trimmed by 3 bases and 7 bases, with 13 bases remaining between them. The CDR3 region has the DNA TGTGCCAGCAGCGCCTCGTACAGGGATGAAGCTTTCTTT. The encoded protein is CASSASYRDEAFF.

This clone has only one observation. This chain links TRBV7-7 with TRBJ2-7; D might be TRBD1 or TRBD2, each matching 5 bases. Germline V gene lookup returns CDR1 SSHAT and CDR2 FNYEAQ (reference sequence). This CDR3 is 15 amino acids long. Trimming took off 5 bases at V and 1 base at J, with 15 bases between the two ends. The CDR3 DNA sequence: TGTGCCAGCAGCCCGGGGACGTCGGGATCCTACGAGCAGTACTTC. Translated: CASSPGTSGSYEQYF.

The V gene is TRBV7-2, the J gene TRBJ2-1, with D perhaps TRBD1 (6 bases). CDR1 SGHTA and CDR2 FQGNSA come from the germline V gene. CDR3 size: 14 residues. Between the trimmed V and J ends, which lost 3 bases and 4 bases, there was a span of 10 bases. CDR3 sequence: CASSFRQEYNEQFF. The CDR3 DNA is TGTGCCAGCAGCTTTAGACAGGAATACAATGAGCAGTTCTTC.

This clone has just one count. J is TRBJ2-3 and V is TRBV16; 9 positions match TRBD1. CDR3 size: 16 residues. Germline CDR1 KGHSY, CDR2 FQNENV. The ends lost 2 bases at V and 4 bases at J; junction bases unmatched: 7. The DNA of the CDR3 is TGTGCCAGCAGCCAAACCGGGGACAGGGCTTCAGATACGCAGTATTTT. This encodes CASSQTGDRASDTQYF.

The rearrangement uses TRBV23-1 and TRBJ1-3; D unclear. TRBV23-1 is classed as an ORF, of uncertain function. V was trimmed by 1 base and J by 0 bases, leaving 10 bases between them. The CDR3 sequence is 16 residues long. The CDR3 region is CASSQWTASSGNTIYF. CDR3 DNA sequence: TGCGCCAGCAGTCAATGGACGGCGAGCTCTGGAAACACCATATATTTT.

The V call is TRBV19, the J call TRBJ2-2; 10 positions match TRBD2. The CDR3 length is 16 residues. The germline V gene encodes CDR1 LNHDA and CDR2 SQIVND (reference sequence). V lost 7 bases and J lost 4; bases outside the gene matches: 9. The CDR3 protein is CASNDRGLAITGELFF. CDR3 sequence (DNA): TGTGCCAGTAACGACAGGGGACTAGCGATCACCGGGGAGCTGTTTTTT.